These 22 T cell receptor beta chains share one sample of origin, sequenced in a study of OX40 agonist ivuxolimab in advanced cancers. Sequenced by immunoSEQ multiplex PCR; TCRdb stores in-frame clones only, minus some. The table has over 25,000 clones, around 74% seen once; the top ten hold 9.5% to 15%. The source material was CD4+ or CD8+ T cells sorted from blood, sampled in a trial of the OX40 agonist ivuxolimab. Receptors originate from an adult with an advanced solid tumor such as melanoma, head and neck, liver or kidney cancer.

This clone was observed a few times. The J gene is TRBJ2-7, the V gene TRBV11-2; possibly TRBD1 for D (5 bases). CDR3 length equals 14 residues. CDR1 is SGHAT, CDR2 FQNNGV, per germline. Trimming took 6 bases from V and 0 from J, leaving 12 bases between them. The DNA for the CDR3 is TGTGCCAGCAGTTTATCCAGGGCCTCCTACGAGCAGTACGTC. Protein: CASSLSRASYEQYV.

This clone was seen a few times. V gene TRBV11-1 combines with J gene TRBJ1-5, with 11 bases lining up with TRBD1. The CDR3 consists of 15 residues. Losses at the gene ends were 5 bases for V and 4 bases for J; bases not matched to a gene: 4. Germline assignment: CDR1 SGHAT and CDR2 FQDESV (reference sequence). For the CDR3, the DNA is TGTGCCAGCAGCCTCGGGACAGGGGGAAATCAGCCCCAGCATTTT. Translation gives CASSLGTGGNQPQHF.

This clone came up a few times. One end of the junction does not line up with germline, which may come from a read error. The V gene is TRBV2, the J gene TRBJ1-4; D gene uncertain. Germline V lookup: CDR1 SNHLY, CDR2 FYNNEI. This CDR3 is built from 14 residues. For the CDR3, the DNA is TGTGCCAGCGCGCTGGGTCCAACGAATGAAAAACTGTTTTTT. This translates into CASALGPTNEKLFF.

The CDR3 bases are TGTGCCAGCAGATGGACAGGGAGCACAGATACGCAGTATTTT. Amino acids: CASRWTGSTDTQYF. The chain carries TRBV2 and TRBJ2-3, with 8 bases aligning to TRBD1. The CDR3 is 14 amino acids. The germline CDR1 and CDR2 sequences are SNHLY and FYNNEI. Losses at the gene ends were 6 bases for V and 0 bases for J; bases not matched to a gene: 2.

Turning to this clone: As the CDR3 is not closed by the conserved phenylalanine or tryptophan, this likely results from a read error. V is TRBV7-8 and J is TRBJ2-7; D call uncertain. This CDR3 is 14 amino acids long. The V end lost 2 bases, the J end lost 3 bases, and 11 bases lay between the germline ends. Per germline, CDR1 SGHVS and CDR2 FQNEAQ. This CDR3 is CASSLLTHSYEQYI. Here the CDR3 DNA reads TGTGCCAGCAGCTTATTAACCCACAGCTACGAGCAGTACATC.

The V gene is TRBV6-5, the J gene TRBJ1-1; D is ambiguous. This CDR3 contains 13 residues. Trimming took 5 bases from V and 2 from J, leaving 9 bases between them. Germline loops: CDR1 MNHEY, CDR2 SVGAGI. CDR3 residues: CASSATPNTEAFF. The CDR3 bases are TGTGCCAGCAGTGCGACACCCAACACTGAAGCTTTCTTT.

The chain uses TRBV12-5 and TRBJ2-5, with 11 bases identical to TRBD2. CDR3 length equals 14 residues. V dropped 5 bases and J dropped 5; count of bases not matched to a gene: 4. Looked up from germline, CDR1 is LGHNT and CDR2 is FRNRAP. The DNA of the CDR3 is TGTGCTAGTGGTACCTCTAGCGGGGGGGAGACCCAGTACTTC. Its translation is CASGTSSGGETQYF.

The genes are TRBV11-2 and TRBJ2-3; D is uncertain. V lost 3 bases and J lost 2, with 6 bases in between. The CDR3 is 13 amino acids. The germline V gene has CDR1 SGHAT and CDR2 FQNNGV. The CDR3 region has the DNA TGTGCCAGCAGCTTTCGCCTCACAGATACGCAGTATTTT. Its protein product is CASSFRLTDTQYF.

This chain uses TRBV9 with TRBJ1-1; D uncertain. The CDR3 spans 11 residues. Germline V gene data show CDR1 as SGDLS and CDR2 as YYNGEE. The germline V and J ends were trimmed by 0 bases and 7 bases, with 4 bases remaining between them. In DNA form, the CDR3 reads TGTGCCAGCAGCGTAGAGGATGAAGCTTTCTTT. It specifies CASSVEDEAFF.

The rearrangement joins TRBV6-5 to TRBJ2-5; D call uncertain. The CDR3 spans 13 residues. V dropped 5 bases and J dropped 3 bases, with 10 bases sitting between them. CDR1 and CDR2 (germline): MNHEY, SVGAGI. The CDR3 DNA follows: TGTGCCAGCAGTGACGACATAAAAGAGACCCAGTACTTC. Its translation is CASSDDIKETQYF.

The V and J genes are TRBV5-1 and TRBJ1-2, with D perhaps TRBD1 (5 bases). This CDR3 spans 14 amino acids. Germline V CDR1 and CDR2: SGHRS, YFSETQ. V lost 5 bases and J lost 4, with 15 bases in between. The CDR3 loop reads CASRGDGMVYGYTF. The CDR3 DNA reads TGCGCCAGCAGAGGGGACGGCATGGTCTATGGCTACACCTTC. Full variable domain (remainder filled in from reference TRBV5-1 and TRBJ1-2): KAGVTQTPRYLIKTRGQQVTLSCSPISGHRSVSWYQQTPGQGLQFLFEYFSETQRNKGNFPGRFSGRQFSNSRSEMNVSTLELGDSALYLCASRGDGMVYGYTFGSGTRLTVV.

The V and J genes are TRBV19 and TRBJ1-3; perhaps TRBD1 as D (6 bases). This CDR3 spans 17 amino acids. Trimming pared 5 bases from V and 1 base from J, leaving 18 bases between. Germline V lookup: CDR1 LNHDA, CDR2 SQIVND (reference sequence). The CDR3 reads CASSSSTGHSSGNTIYF. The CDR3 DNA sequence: TGTGCCAGTAGTTCCTCGACAGGACACTCTTCTGGAAACACCATATATTTT. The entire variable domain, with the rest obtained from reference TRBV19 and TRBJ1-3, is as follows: DGGITQSPKYLFRKEGQNVTLSCEQNLNHDAMYWYRQDPGQGLRLIYYSQIVNDFQKGDIAEGYSVSREKKESFPLTVTSAQKNPTAFYLCASSSSTGHSSGNTIYFGEGSWLTVV.

CDR3 sequence (DNA): TGTGCCAGCACGGGGGGGGTAAACATTCAGTACTTC. It is translated as CASTGGVNIQYF. V and J are TRBV6-1 and TRBJ2-4, with TRBD2 matching over 8 bases. CDR1 is MNHNS, CDR2 SASEGT, per germline. Germline trimming cut 7 bases from V and 6 bases from J; bases unmatched to any gene: 2. CDR3 length equals 12 residues.

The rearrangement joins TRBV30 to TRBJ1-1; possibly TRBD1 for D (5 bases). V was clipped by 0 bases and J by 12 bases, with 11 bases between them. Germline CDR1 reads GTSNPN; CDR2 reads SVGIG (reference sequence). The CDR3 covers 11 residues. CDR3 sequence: CAWSVGDSTFF. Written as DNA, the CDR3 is TGTGCCTGGAGTGTAGGGGATTCCACTTTCTTT.

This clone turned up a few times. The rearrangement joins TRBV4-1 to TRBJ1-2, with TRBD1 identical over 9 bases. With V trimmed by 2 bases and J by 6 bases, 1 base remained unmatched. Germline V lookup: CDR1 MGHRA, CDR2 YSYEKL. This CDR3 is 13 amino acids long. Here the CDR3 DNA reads TGCGCCAGCAGCCAACGGACAGGGGATGGCTACACCTTC. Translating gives CASSQRTGDGYTF.

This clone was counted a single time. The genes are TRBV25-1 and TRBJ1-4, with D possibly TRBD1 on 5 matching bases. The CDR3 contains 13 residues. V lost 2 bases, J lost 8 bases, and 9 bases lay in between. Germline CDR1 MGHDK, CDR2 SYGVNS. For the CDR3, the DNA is TGTGCCAGCAGTGAAGGGGGACGGGAAAAACTGTTTTTT. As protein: CASSEGGREKLFF.

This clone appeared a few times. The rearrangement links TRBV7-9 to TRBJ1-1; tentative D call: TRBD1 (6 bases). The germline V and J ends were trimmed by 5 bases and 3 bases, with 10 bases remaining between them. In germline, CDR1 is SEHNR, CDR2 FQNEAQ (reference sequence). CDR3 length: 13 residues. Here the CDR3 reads CASSAQGYTEAFF. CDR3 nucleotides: TGTGCCAGCAGCGCGCAGGGGTACACTGAAGCTTTCTTT.

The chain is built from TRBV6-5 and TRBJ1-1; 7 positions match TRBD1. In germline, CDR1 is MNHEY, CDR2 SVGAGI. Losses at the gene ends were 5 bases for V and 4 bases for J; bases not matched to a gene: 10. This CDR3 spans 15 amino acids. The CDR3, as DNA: TGTGCCAGCAGTCACCAGCAGGGGGGCTTCACTGAAGCTTTCTTT. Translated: CASSHQQGGFTEAFF.

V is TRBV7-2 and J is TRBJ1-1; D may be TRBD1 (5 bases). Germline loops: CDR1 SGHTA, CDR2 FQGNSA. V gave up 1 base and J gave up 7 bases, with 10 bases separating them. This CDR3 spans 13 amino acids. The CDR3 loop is CASSLGGTGEAFF. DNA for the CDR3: TGTGCCAGCAGCTTAGGTGGGACTGGTGAAGCTTTCTTT.

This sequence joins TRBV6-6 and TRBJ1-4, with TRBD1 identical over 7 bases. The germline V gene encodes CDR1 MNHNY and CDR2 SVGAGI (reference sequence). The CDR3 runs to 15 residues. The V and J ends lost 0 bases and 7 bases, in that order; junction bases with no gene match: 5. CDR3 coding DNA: TGTGCCAGCAGTTACTCAACAGGGGAAGGTGAAAAACTGTTTTTT. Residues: CASSYSTGEGEKLFF.

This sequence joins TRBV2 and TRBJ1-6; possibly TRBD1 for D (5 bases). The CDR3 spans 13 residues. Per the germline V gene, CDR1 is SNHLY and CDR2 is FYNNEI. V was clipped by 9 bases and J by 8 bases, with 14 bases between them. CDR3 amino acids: CASSRDQYSPLHF. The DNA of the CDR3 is TGTGCCAGTTCCCGGGACCAGTATTCACCCCTCCACTTT.

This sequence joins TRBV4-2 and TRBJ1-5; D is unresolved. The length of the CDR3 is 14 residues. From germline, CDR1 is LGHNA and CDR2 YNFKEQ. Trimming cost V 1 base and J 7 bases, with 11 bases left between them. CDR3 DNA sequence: TGTGCCAGCAGCCAAGGGAGGGCAGGACAGCCCCAGCATTTT. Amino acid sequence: CASSQGRAGQPQHF.